These 14 T cell receptor beta chains share one sample of origin, sequenced in a study of cytomegalovirus exposure and HLA in healthy donors. This PCR relied on a set of 60 Vbeta primers and 13 Jbeta primers. Here immunoSEQ multiplex PCR was the method, and the copy in TCRdb shows in-frame clones only, minus some. The data show about 110,000 clones, 76% seen once. Sequenced material: PBMCs. The source of these receptors is a woman between 50 and 59 years old in good health and CMV-seropositive.

The V gene is TRBV15, the J gene TRBJ1-5, with TRBD1 matching 7 bases. Germline V CDR1 and CDR2: LNHNV, YYDKDF (reference sequence). J was trimmed by 0 bases and V by 3 bases; bases with no gene match: 14. The CDR3 has 19 amino acids. CDR3: CATSRGLGDRRNSNQPQHF. The CDR3 coding sequence is TGTGCCACCAGCAGGGGACTCGGGGACAGACGAAATAGCAATCAGCCCCAGCATTTT.

The J gene is TRBJ2-1, the V gene TRBV6-5; 15 bases are shared with TRBD2. V lost 1 base, J lost 9 bases, and 1 base stayed unmatched. The CDR3 consists of 15 residues. Per the germline V gene, CDR1 is MNHEY and CDR2 is SVGAGI. The CDR3 is CASSYWTSGGGEQFF. The CDR3 coding sequence is TGTGCCAGCAGTTACTGGACTAGCGGGGGGGGTGAGCAGTTCTTC.

This clone was detected only once. A junction end diverges from the germline sequence, so it may reflect a read error. V is TRBV7-9 and J is TRBJ1-6; 7 positions match TRBD1. CDR3 length equals 19 residues. Per germline, CDR1 SEHNR and CDR2 FQNEAQ (reference sequence). The CDR3 DNA follows: TGTTCCAGCAGTCCGATGGTAACACCAGGGGGTTCGGGTAATTCACCCCTCCACTTT. Its protein is CSSSPMVTPGGSGNSPLHF.

The rearrangement uses TRBV27 and TRBJ2-2; no firm D call. The CDR3 spans 12 residues. Germline CDR1 reads MNHEY; CDR2 reads SMNVEV (reference sequence). V lost 5 bases and J lost 5, with 6 bases in between. The CDR3 nucleotides are TGTGCCAGCAGTACAATAACCGGGGAGCTGTTTTTT. This gives the protein CASSTITGELFF.

V gene TRBV27 combines with J gene TRBJ1-1; D gene unclear. V lost 10 bases to trimming and J lost 2 bases, with 8 bases between them. CDR3 length: 11 amino acids. Germline V gene lookup returns CDR1 MNHEY and CDR2 SMNVEV (reference sequence). Here the CDR3 DNA reads TGTGCCATACGCCTAAACACTGAAGCTTTCTTT. It translates to CAIRLNTEAFF.

The chain joins TRBV19 to TRBJ2-2; TRBD1 aligns across 9 bases. Germline loops: CDR1 LNHDA, CDR2 SQIVND (reference sequence). This CDR3 is 14 amino acids long. After removal of 8 bases from V and 6 bases from J, the junction contained 7 bases not matched to a gene. For the CDR3, the DNA is TGTGCCAGTGGTAGGACAGGGGAAGCCGGGGAGCTGTTTTTT. Translation: CASGRTGEAGELFF.

The chain links TRBV5-5 to TRBJ1-1, with D maybe TRBD1 (5 bases). Germline V gene data show CDR1 as SGHKS and CDR2 as YYEKEE (reference sequence). The CDR3 is 13 amino acids. Trimming stripped 5 bases from V and 1 base from J, with 9 bases between. CDR3 coding DNA: TGTGCCAGCAGGATTGACAGGAACACTGAAGCTTTCTTT. It specifies CASRIDRNTEAFF.

The chain combines TRBV7-8 with TRBJ2-1; 8 bases map to TRBD2. CDR1 SGHVS and CDR2 FQNEAQ come from the germline V gene. Trimming cost V 1 base and J 8 bases; bases outside gene matches: 7. CDR3 size: 15 residues. CDR3 sequence: CASSLVEAGAYEQFF. In DNA form, the CDR3 reads TGTGCCAGCAGCTTAGTTGAAGCGGGAGCCTATGAGCAGTTCTTC.

Concerning this clone itself: Relative to the germline gene, one junction end is altered; a read error may explain this. The chain joins TRBV5-4 to TRBJ2-2; D may be TRBD2 (5 bases). The CDR3 has 15 residues. Germline lookup yields CDR1 SGHNT and CDR2 YYREEE (reference sequence). CDR3 in amino acids: CASSLDGKGTGKLFF. DNA of the CDR3: TGTGCCAGCAGCTTGGATGGGAAAGGCACCGGGAAGCTGTTTTTT. Looking up the rest from reference TRBV5-4 and TRBJ2-2 gives the full variable domain: ETGVTQSPTHLIKTRGQQVTLRCSSQSGHNTVSWYQQALGQGPQFIFQYYREEENGRGNFPPRFSGLQFPNYSSELNVNALELDDSALYLCASSLDGKGTGKLFFGEGSRLTVL.

V is TRBV4-1 and J is TRBJ1-5; 7 nucleotides line up with TRBD1. CDR3 length equals 14 residues. The V and J ends lost 2 bases and 9 bases, in that order; junction bases with no gene match: 7. From germline, CDR1 is MGHRA and CDR2 YSYEKL. CDR3 in amino acids: CASSQRDSRRPQHF. The CDR3 bases are TGCGCCAGCAGCCAACGGGACAGTCGTCGGCCCCAGCATTTT.

V gene TRBV7-9 combines with J gene TRBJ2-3; 9 bases fit TRBD2. The V gene's germline CDR1 is SEHNR and CDR2 FQNEAQ (reference sequence). This CDR3 comprises 14 residues. After removal of 4 bases from V and 6 bases from J, the junction contained 5 bases not matched to a gene. DNA for the CDR3: TGTGCCAGCAGCTCCGGGACTAGCATGGATACGCAGTATTTT. Its protein product is CASSSGTSMDTQYF.

This clone was found once. The genes are TRBV11-2 and TRBJ2-3; D may be TRBD1 (6 bases). V lost 5 bases and J lost 0, with 12 bases in between. The germline V gene encodes CDR1 SGHAT and CDR2 FQNNGV. This CDR3 region has 15 residues. CDR3 region: CASSKTTGSTDTQYF. CDR3 sequence (DNA): TGTGCCAGCAGCAAAACGACAGGTAGCACAGATACGCAGTATTTT. Complete variable domain (other parts from reference TRBV11-2 and TRBJ2-3): EAGVAQSPRYKIIEKRQSVAFWCNPISGHATLYWYQQILGQGPKLLIQFQNNGVVDDSQLPKDRFSAERLKGVDSTLKIQPAKLEDSAVYLCASSKTTGSTDTQYFGPGTRLTVL.

The chain carries TRBV7-9 and TRBJ1-1; 8 nucleotides align to TRBD1. J was trimmed by 5 bases and V by 5 bases; bases with no gene match: 7. The CDR3 covers 14 residues. CDR1 is SEHNR, CDR2 FQNEAQ, per germline (reference sequence). The CDR3 loop is CASSLRQGSTEAFF. The CDR3 nucleotides are TGTGCCAGCAGCCTCAGACAGGGGTCGACTGAAGCTTTCTTT.

CDR3 loop: CATSTGLAGGLWDTQYF. In DNA, the CDR3 is TGTGCCACCAGCACCGGACTAGCGGGGGGGCTATGGGATACGCAGTATTTT. The genes are TRBV15 and TRBJ2-3, with 15 bases matching TRBD2. Germline V gene data show CDR1 as LNHNV and CDR2 as YYDKDF (reference sequence). V lost 4 bases and J lost 6; bases outside the gene matches: 8. This CDR3 spans 17 amino acids. The whole variable domain, remainder taken from reference TRBV15 and TRBJ2-3, is DAMVIQNPRYQVTQFGKPVTLSCSQTLNHNVMYWYQQKSSQAPKLLFHYYDKDFNNEADTPDNFQSRRPNTSFCFLDIRSPGLGDTAMYLCATSTGLAGGLWDTQYFGPGTRLTVL.